The clone carrying this T cell receptor beta chain was detected only a few times. Original analysis: Amplification from reference gene primers served as the basis for estimated nucleated cell counts. Clones were sequenced by immunoSEQ multiplex PCR, and TCRdb holds only the in-frame ones, with some missing. Clone size and V and J calls were adopted from that table, with D and trimming inferred from the DNA. The sample includes 55,000 to 60,000 clones, around 84% of them seen just once. These data belong to a study of blood T cell repertoires in COVID-19. In the study overall: Nucleic acid was either cDNA or gDNA, and it came from T cells, B-cell-depleted T cells, or PBMCs.

The V gene lost 6 bases and the J gene lost 3 bases, with 9 bases spanning the gap. In germline, CDR1 is ENHRY, CDR2 SYGVKD. There are 12 residues in the CDR3. The sequencing sample was made of peripheral blood. The chain links TRBV10-3 to TRBJ2-7; possible D gene TRBD1, 6 bases. The clonotype was recovered from a man in his 70s with active COVID-19. Here the CDR3 reads CAISPTGYEQYF. For the CDR3, the DNA is TGTGCCATCAGCCCGACAGGCTACGAGCAGTACTTC.